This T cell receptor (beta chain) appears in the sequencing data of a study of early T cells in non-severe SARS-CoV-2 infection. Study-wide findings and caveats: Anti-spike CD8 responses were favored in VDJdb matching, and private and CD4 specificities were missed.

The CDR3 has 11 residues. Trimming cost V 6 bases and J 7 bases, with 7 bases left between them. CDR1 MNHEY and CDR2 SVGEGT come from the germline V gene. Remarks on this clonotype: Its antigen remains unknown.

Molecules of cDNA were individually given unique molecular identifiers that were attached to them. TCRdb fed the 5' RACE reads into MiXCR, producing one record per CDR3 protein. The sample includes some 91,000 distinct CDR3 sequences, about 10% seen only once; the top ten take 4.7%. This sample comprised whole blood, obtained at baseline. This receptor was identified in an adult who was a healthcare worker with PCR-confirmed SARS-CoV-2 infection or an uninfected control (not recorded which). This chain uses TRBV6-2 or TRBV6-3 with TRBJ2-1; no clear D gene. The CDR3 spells CASSPRNEQFF. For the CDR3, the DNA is TGTGCCAGCAGCCCCAGGAATGAGCAGTTCTTC.